These 25 T cell receptor beta chains came from one sample sequenced in a study of blood T cell repertoires in COVID-19 (dated by TCRdb to the early 2020s). Libraries were constructed by the immunoSEQ multiplex PCR assay. The immuneACCESS repertoire file appears here via TCRdb, limited to in-frame rearrangements. These files lack a portion of the clones; in checked studies, under half of the deficit traces to unresolved V genes, and the cause of the others is not known. A total of about 42,000 clones appear in this sample, 85% to 95% of them only once. The ten largest make up under 6% of the sample. The sequenced sample was peripheral blood. All receptors come from a human donor in a cohort sampled during active COVID-19.

The CDR3 sequence is CASSQDGSAFRSYEQYF. The CDR3 DNA follows: TGTGCCAGCAGCCAAGATGGTAGTGCGTTTCGTTCCTACGAGCAGTACTTC. The V and J genes are TRBV4-2 and TRBJ2-7; D remains unclear. Looked up from germline, CDR1 is LGHNA and CDR2 is YNFKEQ. The CDR3 length is 17 residues. V was cut by 0 bases and J by 1 base, with 16 bases left in between.

The rearrangement joins TRBV28 to TRBJ1-1; 10 positions match TRBD1. The J segment lost 4 bases and the V segment lost 6 bases, leaving 8 bases of the junction unmatched. Germline-derived CDR1 and CDR2 are MDHEN and SYDVKM. This CDR3 spans 15 amino acids. The CDR3 loop is CASRDRTGGLTEAFF. The CDR3 nucleotides read TGTGCCAGCAGGGACCGGACAGGGGGGCTCACTGAAGCTTTCTTT.

The chain couples TRBV6-2 or TRBV6-3 to TRBJ2-7; D gene ambiguous. The germline V and J ends were trimmed by 5 bases and 3 bases, with 5 bases remaining between them. CDR1 and CDR2 (germline): MNHEY, SVGEGT. The CDR3 loop spans 11 amino acids. CDR3 DNA sequence: TGTGCCAGCAGTCGGAGCTACGAGCAGTACTTC. It specifies CASSRSYEQYF.

The genes are TRBV6-5 and TRBJ2-7, with TRBD2 as a possible D gene (6 bases). Germline V gene sequence: CDR1 MNHEY, CDR2 SVGAGI. This CDR3 contains 16 residues. Between the trimmed V and J ends, which lost 0 bases and 2 bases, there was a span of 14 bases. CDR3 sequence reads: CASSYSYSGDPYEQYF. The CDR3 DNA follows: TGTGCCAGCAGTTACTCATATTCGGGGGACCCCTACGAGCAGTACTTC.

This clone was detected once. The V gene is TRBV2, the J gene TRBJ2-5, with 9 bases lining up with TRBD2. Germline V gene data show CDR1 as SNHLY and CDR2 as FYNNEI. V dropped 2 bases and J dropped 1; count of bases not matched to a gene: 5. This CDR3 comprises 16 residues. The DNA of the CDR3 is TGTGCCAGCAGTGAATGGGCGGGAGGGGGCCAAGAGACCCAGTACTTC. Protein sequence: CASSEWAGGGQETQYF.

The chain links TRBV4-3 to TRBJ2-2, with 12 bases identical to TRBD2. The V and J ends lost 1 base and 8 bases, in that order; junction bases with no gene match: 14. CDR3 size: 19 residues. Germline-derived CDR1 and CDR2 are LGHNA and YSLEER. CDR3 residues: CASSQVPPSGGAGWGELFF. The CDR3 nucleotides are TGCGCCAGCAGCCAAGTCCCCCCTAGCGGGGGGGCCGGGTGGGGGGAGCTGTTTTTT.

A few counts support this clone. The V gene is TRBV7-9, the J gene TRBJ2-7; no firm D call. The CDR3 sequence is 12 residues long. V lost 1 base and J 9 bases, leaving 10 bases between the germline ends. Germline V gene lookup returns CDR1 SEHNR and CDR2 FQNEAQ (reference sequence). DNA for the CDR3: TGTGCCAGCAGCTTAGGCAGCGTTGGGCAGTACTTC. Its translation: CASSLGSVGQYF.

The J gene is TRBJ2-1, the V gene TRBV6-2 or TRBV6-3; the D is unclear. CDR1 and CDR2 from the germline V gene are MNHEY and SVGEGT. The CDR3 is 12 residues long. V lost 6 bases, J lost 5 bases, and 8 bases lay in between. The CDR3 region has the DNA TGTGCCAGCAGCCAAGACAACAATGAGCAGTTCTTC. This sequence encodes CASSQDNNEQFF.

The rearrangement links TRBV4-3 to TRBJ2-7; D may be TRBD2 (7 bases). The CDR3 loop spans 16 amino acids. CDR1 LGHNA and CDR2 YSLEER come from the germline V gene. The V end was cut by 1 base, the J end by 3 bases, with 16 bases between. CDR3 sequence reads: CASSQVLAEGGYEQYF. CDR3 coding DNA: TGCGCCAGCAGCCAAGTGCTAGCGGAGGGGGGCTACGAGCAGTACTTC.

This clone came up once. The chain carries TRBV4-3 and TRBJ1-3; D call uncertain. Trimming shortened V by 0 bases and J by 0 bases, and 15 bases separated the two germline ends. CDR3 length: 18 residues. Germline V CDR1 and CDR2: LGHNA, YSLEER. CDR3 loop: CASSQDQPGSNSGNTIYF. The CDR3 coding sequence is TGCGCCAGCAGCCAAGATCAACCGGGTTCGAACTCTGGAAACACCATATATTTT.

The chain has TRBV12-2 and TRBJ2-7; no check of the table's D call, TRBD1, against the DNA was made. TRBV12-2 is labeled a pseudogene. This CDR3 is built from 11 residues. This chain's CDR3 is CASRASFQGSF. For the CDR3, the DNA is TGTGCAAGTCGCGCAAGCTTCCAGGGATCCTTC.

The genes are TRBV20-1 and TRBJ2-5; 12 bases are shared with TRBD2. CDR1 and CDR2 (germline): DFQATT, SNEGSKA (reference sequence). Germline trimming cut 3 bases from V and 2 bases from J; bases unmatched to any gene: 1. This CDR3 region has 14 residues. CDR3 in amino acids: CSASLAGGQETQYF. CDR3 bases: TGCAGTGCTAGTCTAGCGGGGGGGCAAGAGACCCAGTACTTC.

The chain links TRBV6-6 to TRBJ2-7, with TRBD2 identical over 11 bases. The CDR3 spans 14 residues. The V gene's germline CDR1 is MNHNY and CDR2 SVGAGI (reference sequence). The trim removed 5 bases at V and 3 bases at J, leaving 3 bases unmatched. CDR3 coding DNA: TGTGCCAGCAGTACCGGGACTAGCGGCTACGAGCAGTACTTC. Translated: CASSTGTSGYEQYF.

This clone was seen more than once but under ten times. The identical CDR3 is also encoded by other nucleotide sequences in the sample. This chain connects TRBV30 to TRBJ1-6; 10 bases match TRBD1. The germline CDR1 and CDR2 sequences are GTSNPN and SVGIG (reference sequence). The length of the CDR3 is 15 residues. With 0 bases clipped from V and 7 bases from J, the junction kept 3 bases outside the gene matches. The CDR3 DNA is TGTGCCTGGAGTGTTTCGGGACAGGGGAATTCACCCCTCCACTTT. Encoded protein: CAWSVSGQGNSPLHF.

V gene TRBV9 combines with J gene TRBJ2-1; TRBD1 matches 7 bases. CDR1 and CDR2 (germline): SGDLS, YYNGEE. The CDR3 contains 15 residues. Trimming took 0 bases from V and 3 from J; bases not matched to a gene: 3. The CDR3 region is CASSVVQGNYNEQFF. The CDR3 DNA reads TGTGCCAGCAGCGTAGTACAGGGGAACTACAATGAGCAGTTCTTC.

The chain uses TRBV11-2 and TRBJ1-2; D is perhaps TRBD1 (5 bases). The CDR3 covers 13 residues. With 5 bases removed from V and 10 bases from J, the gap between germline ends came to 17 bases. From germline, CDR1 is SGHAT and CDR2 FQNNGV. The CDR3 coding sequence is TGTGCCAGCAGCCGTTGGGAAGGGGATTACTACACCTTC. Its translation: CASSRWEGDYYTF.

This chain connects TRBV6-1 to TRBJ2-3; 7 nucleotides match TRBD2. After removal of 1 base from V and 2 bases from J, the junction contained 9 bases not matched to a gene. The CDR3 consists of 17 residues. The germline CDR1 and CDR2 sequences are MNHNS and SASEGT. CDR3 protein: CASSEGSASGDTDTQYF. The CDR3 DNA follows: TGTGCCAGCAGTGAAGGCTCGGCTAGCGGTGACACAGATACGCAGTATTTT.

The rearrangement links TRBV28 to TRBJ2-5; the D is unclear. The CDR3 loop spans 13 amino acids. Germline V gene data show CDR1 as MDHEN and CDR2 as SYDVKM. The ends were cut back, 1 base at V and 3 bases at J, with 6 bases in the middle. Here the CDR3 reads CASSLFPEETQYF. Written as DNA, the CDR3 is TGTGCCAGCAGTTTATTTCCAGAAGAGACCCAGTACTTC.

This clone was recorded once. The chain links TRBV11-2 to TRBJ1-6; no clear D gene. Germline V gene data show CDR1 as SGHAT and CDR2 as FQNNGV. The CDR3 length is 16 residues. With 4 bases removed from V and 3 bases from J, the gap between germline ends came to 13 bases. CDR3 loop: CASSSRFAGYNSPLHF. The CDR3 coding sequence is TGTGCCAGCAGCTCCCGTTTTGCAGGCTATAATTCACCCCTCCACTTT.

This clone was observed once. The chain carries TRBV15 and TRBJ1-1, with no clear D. The germline CDR1 and CDR2 sequences are LNHNV and YYDKDF (reference sequence). V shed 2 bases and J shed 0 bases, with 13 bases lying between them. The CDR3 spans 16 residues. CDR3 sequence: CATSRNPQTMNTEAFF. CDR3 nucleotide sequence: TGTGCCACCAGCAGAAACCCACAGACCATGAACACTGAAGCTTTCTTT.

This clone was seen just once. The chain couples TRBV5-4 to TRBJ2-5, with a tentative D call TRBD2 (7 bases). V was trimmed by 0 bases and J by 5 bases, leaving 14 bases between them. Germline-derived CDR1 and CDR2 are SGHNT and YYREEE (reference sequence). The CDR3 covers 15 residues. The chain's CDR3 is CASSLARGAGETQYF. For the CDR3, the DNA is TGTGCCAGCAGCTTGGCACGGGGGGCCGGGGAGACCCAGTACTTC. The whole variable domain, filled in from reference TRBV5-4 and TRBJ2-5, reads ETGVTQSPTHLIKTRGQQVTLRCSSQSGHNTVSWYQQALGQGPQFIFQYYREEENGRGNFPPRFSGLQFPNYSSELNVNALELDDSALYLCASSLARGAGETQYFGPGTRLLVL.

This rearrangement joins TRBV30 to TRBJ1-3; D is perhaps TRBD1 (6 bases). The CDR3 runs 14 residues. The germline V gene encodes CDR1 GTSNPN and CDR2 SVGIG (reference sequence). V lost 3 bases and J 0 bases, leaving 9 bases between the germline ends. In nucleotides, the CDR3 is TGTGCCTGGAGCTCAGGGGTCTCTGGAAACACCATATATTTT. Translated, it gives CAWSSGVSGNTIYF.

This chain links TRBV29-1 with TRBJ2-7, with TRBD2 matching 7 bases. After removal of 4 bases from V and 0 bases from J, the junction contained 6 bases not matched to a gene. The CDR3 sequence is 14 residues long. CDR1 and CDR2 (germline): SQVTM, ANQGSEA. Here the CDR3 DNA reads TGCAGCGTTGTCTGGCGGGAGAGCTCCTACGAGCAGTACTTC. This sequence encodes CSVVWRESSYEQYF.

The chain couples TRBV18 to TRBJ2-7, with TRBD2 as a possible D gene (6 bases). Trimming took 2 bases from V and 6 from J, leaving 8 bases between them. The CDR3 covers 12 residues. Germline-derived CDR1 and CDR2 are KGHSH and LQKENI. The CDR3 region is CASSPAGFEQYF. CDR3 DNA sequence: TGTGCCAGCTCACCAGCGGGGTTCGAGCAGTACTTC.

The chain uses TRBV28 and TRBJ2-7; 9 bases fit TRBD1. CDR3 length: 14 residues. Germline V lookup: CDR1 MDHEN, CDR2 SYDVKM. Trimming at V came to 6 bases and at J to 2 bases, leaving 5 bases not matched to a gene. CDR3 sequence reads: CASSQGTGPYEQYF. CDR3 DNA: TGTGCCAGCAGCCAAGGGACAGGGCCCTACGAGCAGTACTTC. The whole variable domain, filled in from reference TRBV28 and TRBJ2-7, reads DVKVTQSSRYLVKRTGEKVFLECVQDMDHENMFWYRQDPGLGLRLIYFSYDVKMKEKGDIPEGYSVSREKKERFSLILESASTNQTSMYLCASSQGTGPYEQYFGPGTRLTVT.